This T cell receptor (beta chain) was profiled in a study of shared clonotypes between healthy human individuals. Study-level results: Sorted-subset sequencing was shown by rarefaction to be incomplete despite large depth. What naive subsets generally showed was a larger estimated richness than memory subsets showed. Unshared clonotypes carried lower generation probabilities than those common to all four donors.

The V and J ends lost 6 bases and 1 base respectively, with 9 bases between them. Germline CDR1 is MNHNY and CDR2 is SVGAGI (reference sequence). The CDR3 is 13 amino acids. Repertoires were generated with immunoSEQ multiplex PCR, while TCRdb's copy carries only in-frame clones and drops some. The table has roughly 2.5 million clones, approximately 94% seen once; the top ten hold over 0.12%. This clone was seen only a few times. Its target is unknown. The sample holds other DNA sequences that translate to the same CDR3. This TCR was recovered from a man younger than 35 in good health. This chain links TRBV6-6 with TRBJ1-2; possibly TRBD1 for D (5 bases). The sample consisted of naive CD4+ T cells sorted from blood. As for subset: CD45RA+ positively selected. CDR3: CASSPDSNYGYTF. CDR3 DNA sequence: TGTGCCAGCAGCCCCGACAGTAACTATGGCTACACCTTC.